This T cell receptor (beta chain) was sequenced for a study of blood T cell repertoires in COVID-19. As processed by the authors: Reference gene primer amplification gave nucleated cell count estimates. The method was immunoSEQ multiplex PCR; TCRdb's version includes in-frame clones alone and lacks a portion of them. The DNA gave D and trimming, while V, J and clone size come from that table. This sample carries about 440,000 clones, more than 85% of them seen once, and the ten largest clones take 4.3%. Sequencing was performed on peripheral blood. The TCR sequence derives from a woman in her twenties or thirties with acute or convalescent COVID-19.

CDR3 nucleotides: TGCGCCAGCAGCCGACAGGACAACACTGAAGCTTTCTTT. As protein: CASSRQDNTEAFF. This chain uses TRBV5-1 with TRBJ1-1, with a tentative D call TRBD1 (6 bases). Germline V gene sequence: CDR1 SGHRS, CDR2 YFSETQ. The CDR3 spans 13 residues. V was cut by 4 bases and J by 2 bases, with 9 bases left in between.